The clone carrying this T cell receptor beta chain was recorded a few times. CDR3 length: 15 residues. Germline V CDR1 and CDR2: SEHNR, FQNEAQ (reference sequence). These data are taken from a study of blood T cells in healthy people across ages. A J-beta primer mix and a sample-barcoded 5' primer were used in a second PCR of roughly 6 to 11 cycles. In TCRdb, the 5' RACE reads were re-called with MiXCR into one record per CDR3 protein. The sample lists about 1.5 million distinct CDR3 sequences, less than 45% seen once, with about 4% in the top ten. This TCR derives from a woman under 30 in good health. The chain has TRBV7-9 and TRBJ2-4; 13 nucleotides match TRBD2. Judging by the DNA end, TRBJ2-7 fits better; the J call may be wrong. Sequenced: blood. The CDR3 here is CASSTGLAGESEQYF. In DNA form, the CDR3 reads TGTGCCAGCAGCACTGGACTAGCGGGAGAGTCCGAGCAGTACTTC.